This entry is about one TCR beta chain. The antigen remains undetermined. CDR3 length equals 14 residues. CDR1 is SGHVS, CDR2 FNYEAQ, per germline. The TRB libraries of cDNA were built by UMI-labeled 5' RACE. TCRdb reprocessed the 5' RACE reads and keeps a single row for each CDR3 protein, giving no DNA. The table lists around 160,000 distinct CDR3 sequences. The data were obtained in a study of CXCR3-negative and CXCR3-positive naive CD8 T cells. Findings and caveats of the study: CXCR3-expressing naive cells carried TRB CDR3s more hydrophobic than those of CXCR3-negative naive cells.

The sample taken for sequencing was naive CXCR3+ CD8+ T cells from blood. Subset given: CD45RO-CCR7+CD27+CD95- naive CD8+ T cells expressing CXCR3 (TNR3+). The clonotype was recovered from a human donor in good health. Some clones in this sample may be carry-over from other donors' samples. J is TRBJ2-7 and V is TRBV7-6; TCRdb lists TRBD1, though no DNA is available to test this call. The CDR3 sequence: CASSPTGGLYEQYF.